What follows is one T cell receptor (beta chain) and its context. This specimen belongs to a study of T cells in Graves' hyperthyroidism and ophthalmopathy. The study excluded patients with uncontrolled infection, other autoimmune disease, pregnancy or lactation. V lost 2 bases, J lost 4 bases, and 11 bases lay in between. Germline V lookup: CDR1 MNHNS, CDR2 SASEGT. The CDR3 runs 14 residues. Amplification of TCR beta CDR3 regions was performed using RNA transcripts as template. A first-round RT-PCR of the TCR CDR3 used the HTBI primer set. Each CDR3 protein gets one entry after TCRdb re-called the multiplex PCR reads with MiXCR. The repertoire holds 400,000 to 600,000 distinct CDR3 sequences, with 20% as singletons.

The sequence derives from a man in his late teens or twenties with Graves' hyperthyroidism. The sample consisted of blood. The chain is built from TRBV6-1 and TRBJ1-2; no reliable D call. The CDR3 region is CASSEPDGSYGYTF. The CDR3 nucleotides read TGTGCCAGCAGTGAACCGGACGGATCCTATGGCTACACCTTC.